Shown below are 27 T cell receptor beta chains from a single sample sequenced in a study of T cells after yellow fever vaccination. TCRdb re-derived calls from the 5' RACE reads in MiXCR, one entry per CDR3 protein. The sample yields 400,000 or so distinct CDR3 sequences, roughly 10% seen once. The sample was PBMCs, taken on the day of the first yellow fever vaccination. The source is a man younger than 30 who received the YFV17D yellow fever vaccine.

This clonotype has ten or more counts. V is TRBV7-2 and J is TRBJ2-1; D is perhaps TRBD2 (5 bases). The CDR3 totals 14 residues. V shed 3 bases and J shed 16 bases, with 22 bases lying between them. Germline CDR1 is SGHTA and CDR2 is FQGNSA. CDR3 sequence reads: CASSFVTEVEGVFF. The CDR3 region has the DNA TGTGCCAGCAGCTTTGTAACTGAGGTTGAGGGTGTTTTCTTC. The full variable domain, rest sourced from reference TRBV7-2 and TRBJ2-1, is GAGVSQSPSNKVTEKGKDVELRCDPISGHTALYWYRQSLGQGLEFLIYFQGNSAPDKSGLPSDRFSAERTGGSVSTLTIQRTQQEDSAVYLCASSFVTEVEGVFFGPGTRLTVL.

V usage is TRBV12-3 or TRBV12-4 and J usage is TRBJ2-2, with D tentatively TRBD2 (6 bases). The length of the CDR3 is 17 residues. Trimming cost V 2 bases and J 2 bases, with 15 bases left between them. The CDR3 DNA reads TGTGCCAGCAGTTTACGACGGGGGACTTTTAACACCGGGGAGCTGTTTTTT. Its translation is CASSLRRGTFNTGELFF.

In this sample, this clonotype turned up many times. The chain has TRBV4-3 and TRBJ2-7; the match to TRBD1 covers 10 bases. This CDR3 has 16 amino acids. The germline CDR1 and CDR2 sequences are LGHNA and YSLEER. V was pared by 2 bases and J by 2 bases, with 6 bases of the junction left unmatched. The CDR3 here is CASSQISGTGAYEQYF. The CDR3 DNA sequence: TGCGCCAGCAGCCAAATCTCGGGGACAGGGGCCTACGAGCAGTACTTC.

V gene TRBV4-1 combines with J gene TRBJ2-6, with TRBD1 identical over 7 bases. From germline, CDR1 is MGHRA and CDR2 YSYEKL. The CDR3 sequence is 18 residues long. The V segment lost 3 bases and the J segment 0 bases; nucleotides outside the gene matches: 8. The CDR3 region is CASSHPRDSGSGANVLTF. CDR3 coding DNA: TGCGCCAGCAGCCACCCCCGGGACAGTGGCTCTGGGGCCAACGTCCTGACTTTC.

This clonotype was seen a few times. The chain employs TRBV7-2 and TRBJ2-3; 9 bases match TRBD2. The germline V gene encodes CDR1 SGHTA and CDR2 FQGNSA. CDR3 length: 16 amino acids. Germline trimming cut 5 bases from V and 5 bases from J; bases unmatched to any gene: 11. CDR3 amino acids: CASSRNAGTSRDTQYF. In DNA form, the CDR3 reads TGTGCCAGCAGCAGAAACGCCGGGACTAGCCGAGATACGCAGTATTTT.

V is TRBV6-2 or TRBV6-3 and J is TRBJ2-3; D might be TRBD1 (5 bases). The CDR3 contains 17 residues. Trimming took 2 bases from V and 4 from J, leaving 19 bases between them. Looked up from germline, CDR1 is MNHEY and CDR2 is SVGEGT. DNA of the CDR3: TGTGCCAGCAGTTACGCGTTGGGCAGGACAAGCTCAGATACGCAGTATTTT. Encoded protein: CASSYALGRTSSDTQYF.

The chain employs TRBV19 and TRBJ2-7; 10 bases line up with TRBD1. V gave up 7 bases and J gave up 2 bases; unmatched junction bases: 8. This CDR3 is built from 15 residues. CDR1 is LNHDA and CDR2 is SQIVND in the germline V gene (reference sequence). The CDR3 DNA is TGTGCCAGTACCTCAGGGACAGGGGCCACCTACGAGCAGTACTTC. Residues: CASTSGTGATYEQYF.

This clonotype was picked up a small number of times. This chain connects TRBV7-9 to TRBJ2-5; weak D call: TRBD1 (5 bases). V was clipped by 7 bases and J by 7 bases, with 13 bases between them. The CDR3 is 12 residues long. CDR1 is SEHNR and CDR2 is FQNEAQ in the germline V gene (reference sequence). CDR3 amino acids: CASNPGSGTQYF. The CDR3 region has the DNA TGTGCCAGCAACCCAGGGTCCGGGACCCAGTACTTC. Combining the CDR3 with reference TRBV7-9 and TRBJ2-5 gives the whole variable domain DTGVSQNPRHKITKRGQNVTFRCDPISEHNRLYWYRQTLGQGPEFLTYFQNEAQLEKSRLLSDRFSAERPKGSFSTLEIQRTEQGDSAMYLCASNPGSGTQYFGPGTRLLVL.

This clonotype occurred a few times. The chain employs TRBV18 and TRBJ1-5; D is uncertain. V dropped 6 bases and J dropped 4 bases, with 10 bases sitting between them. The CDR3 contains 13 residues. The germline V gene has CDR1 KGHSH and CDR2 LQKENI. The DNA for the CDR3 is TGTGCCAGCTCCCCCGGAGTAAATCAGCCCCAGCATTTT. Residues: CASSPGVNQPQHF.

Turning to this clonotype: Since a much larger clone is just one base distant, this may be a read error. The rearrangement links TRBV29-1 to TRBJ2-5; 7 positions agree with TRBD1. The V segment lost 4 bases and the J segment 7 bases; nucleotides outside the gene matches: 9. This CDR3 is 13 amino acids long. CDR1 and CDR2 (germline): SQVTM, ANQGSEA. The CDR3 protein is CSVVQGTVRTQYF. CDR3 nucleotides: TGCAGCGTTGTACAAGGGACAGTGAGGACCCAGTACTTC.

Only a few counts were recorded for this clonotype. The junction does not match germline at one end; this may be a read error. This chain joins TRBV5-1 and TRBJ1-6; perhaps TRBD1 as D (5 bases). The CDR3 is made up of 14 amino acids. Germline CDR1 is SGHRS and CDR2 is YFSETQ. The CDR3 region has the DNA TGCGCCAACAGCTTCGGGGACGTAAATTCACCCCTCCACTTT. Translated: CANSFGDVNSPLHF.

In its sample, this clonotype was seen a few times. The chain joins TRBV12-3 or TRBV12-4 to TRBJ1-1, with 8 bases that match TRBD1. The CDR3 extends over 16 amino acids. The V and J ends lost 2 bases and 4 bases, in that order; junction bases with no gene match: 9. The CDR3 region is CASSLRQGLMSTEAFF. DNA for the CDR3: TGTGCCAGCAGTTTACGACAGGGGTTGATGTCCACTGAAGCTTTCTTT.

This clonotype was seen a handful of times. This chain joins TRBV20-1 and TRBJ2-7, with D hard to call. Trimming pared 6 bases from V and 3 bases from J, leaving 9 bases between. CDR3 length equals 11 residues. The germline V gene encodes CDR1 DFQATT and CDR2 SNEGSKA (reference sequence). The CDR3 is CSAPDGYEQYV. DNA of the CDR3: TGCAGTGCACCGGACGGCTACGAGCAGTACGTC.

This clonotype was observed a handful of times. The J gene is TRBJ1-1, the V gene TRBV12-5; D remains ambiguous. Germline-derived CDR1 and CDR2 are LGHNT and FRNRAP. The CDR3 has 13 residues. V was trimmed by 3 bases and J by 1 base, leaving 6 bases between them. CDR3 sequence: CASGFSPNTEAFF. Here the CDR3 DNA reads TGTGCTAGTGGTTTTAGCCCGAACACTGAAGCTTTCTTT.

The chain recombines TRBV6-1 with TRBJ2-5; D assignment may be TRBD1 or TRBD2 (6 bases each). Germline V gene sequence: CDR1 MNHNS, CDR2 SASEGT. The CDR3 loop spans 15 amino acids. With 7 bases removed from V and 5 bases from J, the gap between germline ends came to 20 bases. The CDR3 nucleotides are TGTGCCAGCACCCCCCCCTTGGGGGGCCGGGAGACCCAGTACTTC. This gives the protein CASTPPLGGRETQYF.

The chain carries TRBV27 and TRBJ1-2, with a tentative D call TRBD1 (5 bases). The germline CDR1 and CDR2 sequences are MNHEY and SMNVEV (reference sequence). The V and J ends lost 3 bases and 0 bases respectively, with 14 bases between them. This CDR3 comprises 16 residues. The CDR3 is CASSFSGPTANYGYTF. DNA for the CDR3: TGTGCCAGCAGTTTTTCGGGACCCACCGCTAACTATGGCTACACCTTC.

At least ten counts were recorded for this clonotype. The gene calls are TRBV18 and TRBJ2-4; D not resolved. Germline CDR1 and CDR2: KGHSH and LQKENI. This CDR3 contains 15 residues. V lost 0 bases and J lost 3, with 9 bases in between. CDR3 protein: CASSPPPVGKNIQYF. For the CDR3, the DNA is TGTGCCAGCTCACCACCGCCCGTGGGCAAAAACATTCAGTACTTC.

This clonotype has only a few counts. V usage is TRBV12-3 or TRBV12-4 and J usage is TRBJ2-7; 8 positions agree with TRBD2. V was pared by 5 bases and J by 2 bases, with 11 bases of the junction left unmatched. This CDR3 has 16 residues. CDR3 in DNA: TGTGCCAGCAGTCACACGGGAGCGGGGGTGACCTACGAGCAGTACTTC. This sequence encodes CASSHTGAGVTYEQYF.

This clonotype was counted only a few times. This chain uses TRBV24-1 with TRBJ2-1, with 13 positions matching TRBD2. CDR1 and CDR2 from the germline V gene are KGHDR and SFDVKD. The CDR3 is 16 amino acids. J lost 9 bases, V lost 3 bases, and 7 bases had no gene match. CDR3 residues: CATSDPTSGGGIEQFF. CDR3 DNA: TGTGCCACCAGTGATCCCACTAGCGGGGGGGGGATTGAGCAGTTCTTC.

The chain carries TRBV3-1 and TRBJ1-6, with 8 bases lining up with TRBD1. Germline trimming cut 4 bases from V and 4 bases from J; bases unmatched to any gene: 6. This CDR3 has 16 amino acids. Germline lookup yields CDR1 LGHDT and CDR2 YNNKEL (reference sequence). CDR3 DNA sequence: TGTGCCAGCAGCCGCACCCGGACAGGGTATAATTCACCCCTCCACTTT. Translated, it gives CASSRTRTGYNSPLHF.

This clonotype came up many times. This chain connects TRBV5-1 to TRBJ2-3; D is perhaps TRBD2 (6 bases). Germline lookup yields CDR1 SGHRS and CDR2 YFSETQ. The CDR3 sequence is 14 residues long. Trimming stripped 0 bases from V and 1 base from J, with 6 bases between. The CDR3 region is CASSLGEGTDTQYF. Written as DNA, the CDR3 is TGCGCCAGCAGCTTGGGGGAGGGCACAGATACGCAGTATTTT.

The V and J genes are TRBV6-5 and TRBJ1-2; unclear D gene. Germline CDR1 reads MNHEY; CDR2 reads SVGAGI. Trimming stripped 0 bases from V and 3 bases from J, with 11 bases between. The CDR3 is 15 residues long. CDR3 bases: TGTGCCAGCAGTTACTCGTTGGACCGCCACTATGGCTACACCTTC. It is translated as CASSYSLDRHYGYTF.

V is TRBV4-3 and J is TRBJ2-3; tentative D call: TRBD2 (5 bases). Looked up from germline, CDR1 is LGHNA and CDR2 is YSLEER. This CDR3 is 16 amino acids long. Trimming removed 1 base from V and 2 bases from J, with 13 bases in between. The CDR3 loop is CASSQVSHGDTDTQYF. CDR3 sequence (DNA): TGCGCCAGCAGCCAAGTTAGCCACGGGGACACAGATACGCAGTATTTT.

The chain couples TRBV27 to TRBJ2-3, with D possibly matching TRBD2 (6 bases). CDR1 is MNHEY and CDR2 is SMNVEV in the germline V gene (reference sequence). V lost 0 bases, J lost 0 bases, and 13 bases lay in between. CDR3 size: 17 residues. CDR3 residues: CASSLSPGDLSTDTQYF. The CDR3 bases are TGTGCCAGCAGTTTATCTCCGGGGGACCTCAGCACAGATACGCAGTATTTT.

The CDR3 is CASSFNRAGELFF. DNA of the CDR3: TGCGCCAGCAGCTTTAACCGCGCCGGGGAGCTGTTTTTT. The chain employs TRBV5-1 and TRBJ2-2; no clear D gene. Looked up from germline, CDR1 is SGHRS and CDR2 is YFSETQ. The germline V and J ends were trimmed by 2 bases and 6 bases, with 8 bases remaining between them. This CDR3 region has 13 residues. The full variable domain, with the rest looked up from reference TRBV5-1 and TRBJ2-2, is KAGVTQTPRYLIKTRGQQVTLSCSPISGHRSVSWYQQTPGQGLQFLFEYFSETQRNKGNFPGRFSGRQFSNSRSEMNVSTLELGDSALYLCASSFNRAGELFFGEGSRLTVL.

This clonotype has a handful of counts. The chain recombines TRBV6-1 with TRBJ2-6, with D tentatively TRBD2 (6 bases). The CDR3 has 16 residues. V was shortened by 6 bases and J by 0 bases, with 12 bases between the two germline ends. The germline CDR1 and CDR2 sequences are MNHNS and SASEGT. The CDR3 DNA is TGTGCCAGCAGAAAGGGCGGGGTCTCTGGGGCCAACGTCCTGACTTTC. This translates into CASRKGGVSGANVLTF.

The chain carries TRBV19 and TRBJ2-2, with D uncertain. CDR3 length: 13 amino acids. V lost 5 bases and J lost 6, with 10 bases in between. Per the germline V gene, CDR1 is LNHDA and CDR2 is SQIVND (reference sequence). The CDR3 reads CASSLRSAGELFF. In DNA form, the CDR3 reads TGTGCCAGTAGTCTAAGGTCGGCCGGGGAGCTGTTTTTT.